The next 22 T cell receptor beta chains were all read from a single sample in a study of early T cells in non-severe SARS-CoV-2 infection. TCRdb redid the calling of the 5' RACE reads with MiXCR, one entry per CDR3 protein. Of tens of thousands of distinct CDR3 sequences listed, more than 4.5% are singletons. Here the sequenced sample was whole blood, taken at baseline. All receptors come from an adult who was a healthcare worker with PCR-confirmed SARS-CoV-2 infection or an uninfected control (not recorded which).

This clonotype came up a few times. This CDR3 is CASSSHPGEQFF. CDR3 in DNA: TGTGCCAGCAGTTCCCATCCCGGTGAGCAGTTCTTC. V usage is TRBV6-6 and J usage is TRBJ2-1; D gene unclear. From germline, CDR1 is MNHNY and CDR2 SVGAGI (reference sequence). V was cut by 4 bases and J by 9 bases, with 10 bases left in between. The CDR3 is 12 residues long.

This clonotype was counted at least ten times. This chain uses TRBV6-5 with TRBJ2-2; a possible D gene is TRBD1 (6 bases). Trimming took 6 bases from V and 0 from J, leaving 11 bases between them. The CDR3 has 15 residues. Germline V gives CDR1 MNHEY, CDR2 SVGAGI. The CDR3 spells CASSKPGANTGELFF. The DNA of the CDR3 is TGTGCCAGCAGCAAACCAGGGGCGAACACCGGGGAGCTGTTTTTT.

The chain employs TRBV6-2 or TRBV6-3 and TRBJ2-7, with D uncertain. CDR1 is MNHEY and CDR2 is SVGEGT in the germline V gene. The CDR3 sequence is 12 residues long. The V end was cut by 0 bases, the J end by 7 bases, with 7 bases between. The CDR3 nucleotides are TGTGCCAGCAGTTACTCGACTGGAGAGCAGTACGTC. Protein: CASSYSTGEQYV.

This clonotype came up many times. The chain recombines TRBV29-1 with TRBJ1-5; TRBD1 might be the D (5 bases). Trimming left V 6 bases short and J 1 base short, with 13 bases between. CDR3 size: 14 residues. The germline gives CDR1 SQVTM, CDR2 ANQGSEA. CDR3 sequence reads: CSVAREGSNQPQHF. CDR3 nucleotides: TGCAGCGTAGCCAGGGAAGGGAGCAATCAGCCCCAGCATTTT.

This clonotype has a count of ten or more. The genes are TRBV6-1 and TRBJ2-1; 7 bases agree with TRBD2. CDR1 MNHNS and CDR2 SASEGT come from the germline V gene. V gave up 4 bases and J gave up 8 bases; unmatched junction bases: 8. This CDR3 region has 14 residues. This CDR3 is CASSGGGLADEQFF. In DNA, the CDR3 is TGTGCCAGCAGTGGGGGGGGACTCGCCGATGAGCAGTTCTTC.

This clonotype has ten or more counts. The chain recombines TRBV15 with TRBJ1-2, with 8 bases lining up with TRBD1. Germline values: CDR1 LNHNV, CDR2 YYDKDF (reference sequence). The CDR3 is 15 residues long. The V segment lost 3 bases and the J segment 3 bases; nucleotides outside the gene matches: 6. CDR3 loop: CATSRTQGADYGYTF. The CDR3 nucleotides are TGTGCCACCAGCAGGACCCAGGGGGCGGACTATGGCTACACCTTC.

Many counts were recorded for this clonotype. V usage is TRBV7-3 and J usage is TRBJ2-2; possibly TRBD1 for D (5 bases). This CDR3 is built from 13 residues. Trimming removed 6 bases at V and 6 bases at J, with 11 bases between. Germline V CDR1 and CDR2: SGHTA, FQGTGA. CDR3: CASRMTASGELFF. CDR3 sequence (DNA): TGTGCCAGCAGGATGACAGCCTCCGGGGAGCTGTTTTTT.

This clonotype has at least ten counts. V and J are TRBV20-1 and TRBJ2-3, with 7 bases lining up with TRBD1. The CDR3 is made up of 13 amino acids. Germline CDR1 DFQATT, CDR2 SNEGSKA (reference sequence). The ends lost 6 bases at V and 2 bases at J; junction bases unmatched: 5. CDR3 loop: CSAHDRATDTQYF. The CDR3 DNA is TGCAGTGCCCATGACAGGGCCACAGATACGCAGTATTTT.

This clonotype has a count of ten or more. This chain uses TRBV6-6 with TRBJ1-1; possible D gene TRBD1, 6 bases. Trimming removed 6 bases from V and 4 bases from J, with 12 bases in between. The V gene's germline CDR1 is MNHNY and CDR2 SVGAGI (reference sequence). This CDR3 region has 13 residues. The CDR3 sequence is CASSSRQATEAFF. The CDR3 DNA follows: TGTGCCAGCAGCTCCCGACAGGCCACTGAAGCTTTCTTT.

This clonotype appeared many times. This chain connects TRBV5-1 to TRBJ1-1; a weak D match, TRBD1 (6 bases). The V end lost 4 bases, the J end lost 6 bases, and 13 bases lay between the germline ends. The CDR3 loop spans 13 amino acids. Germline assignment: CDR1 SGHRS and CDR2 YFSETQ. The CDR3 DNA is TGCGCCAGCAGCCTGGAGAACAGGGCTGAAGCTTTCTTT. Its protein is CASSLENRAEAFF. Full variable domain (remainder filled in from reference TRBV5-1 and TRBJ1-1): KAGVTQTPRYLIKTRGQQVTLSCSPISGHRSVSWYQQTPGQGLQFLFEYFSETQRNKGNFPGRFSGRQFSNSRSEMNVSTLELGDSALYLCASSLENRAEAFFGQGTRLTVV.

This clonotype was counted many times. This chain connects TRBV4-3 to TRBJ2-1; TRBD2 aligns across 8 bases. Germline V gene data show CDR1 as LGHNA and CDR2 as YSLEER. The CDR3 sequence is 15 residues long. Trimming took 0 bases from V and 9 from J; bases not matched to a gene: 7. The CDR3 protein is CASSQDRLSGSEQFF. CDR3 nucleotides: TGCGCCAGCAGCCAAGATCGTCTAAGCGGGAGTGAGCAGTTCTTC.

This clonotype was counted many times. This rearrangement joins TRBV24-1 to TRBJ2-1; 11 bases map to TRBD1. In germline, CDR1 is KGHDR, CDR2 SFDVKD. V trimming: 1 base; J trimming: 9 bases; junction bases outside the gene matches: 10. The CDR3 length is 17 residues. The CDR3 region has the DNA TGTGCCACCAGTGATTTTGGACAGGGGGCAGGGCGGGGTGAGCAGTTCTTC. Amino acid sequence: CATSDFGQGAGRGEQFF.

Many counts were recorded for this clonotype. The DNA of the CDR3 is TGTGCCAGCAGCTTAACCAGGGGCGACACTGAAGCTTTCTTT. Its protein is CASSLTRGDTEAFF. The rearrangement links TRBV7-9 to TRBJ1-1; maybe TRBD1 (6 bases). Deletions cut 2 bases from V and 3 bases from J, with 10 bases between. The CDR3 is 14 amino acids. The germline V gene encodes CDR1 SEHNR and CDR2 FQNEAQ (reference sequence).

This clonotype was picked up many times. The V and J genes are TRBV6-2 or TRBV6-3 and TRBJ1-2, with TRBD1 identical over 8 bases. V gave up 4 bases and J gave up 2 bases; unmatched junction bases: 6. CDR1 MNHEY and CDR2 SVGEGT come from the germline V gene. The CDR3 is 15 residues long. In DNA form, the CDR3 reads TGTGCCAGCAGTTGGACAGGGCCGGGAAACTATGGCTACACCTTC. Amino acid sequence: CASSWTGPGNYGYTF.

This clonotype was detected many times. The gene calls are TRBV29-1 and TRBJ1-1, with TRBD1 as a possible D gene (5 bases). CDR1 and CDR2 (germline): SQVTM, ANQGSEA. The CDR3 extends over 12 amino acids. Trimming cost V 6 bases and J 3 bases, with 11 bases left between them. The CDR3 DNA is TGCAGCGTGTCCGTAGGGGACACTGAAGCTTTCTTT. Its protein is CSVSVGDTEAFF.

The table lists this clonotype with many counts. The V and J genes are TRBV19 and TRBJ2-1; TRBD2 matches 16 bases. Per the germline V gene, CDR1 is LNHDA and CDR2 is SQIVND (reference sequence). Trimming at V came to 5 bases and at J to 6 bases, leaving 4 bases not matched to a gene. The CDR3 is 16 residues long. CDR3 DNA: TGTGCCAGTAGTGGGACTAGCGGGAGGGCCTCCAATGAGCAGTTCTTC. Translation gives CASSGTSGRASNEQFF.

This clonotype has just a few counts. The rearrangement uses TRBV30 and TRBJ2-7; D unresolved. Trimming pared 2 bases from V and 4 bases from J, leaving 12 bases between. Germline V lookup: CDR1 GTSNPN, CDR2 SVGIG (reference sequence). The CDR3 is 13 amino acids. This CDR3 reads CAWSFSISYEQYF. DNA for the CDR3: TGTGCCTGGAGTTTCTCCATTTCATACGAGCAGTACTTC.

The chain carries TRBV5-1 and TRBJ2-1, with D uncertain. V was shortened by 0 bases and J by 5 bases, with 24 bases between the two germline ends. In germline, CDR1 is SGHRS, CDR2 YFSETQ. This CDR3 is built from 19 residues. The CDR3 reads CASSLGTLYLGVSHNEQFF. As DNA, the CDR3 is TGCGCCAGCAGCTTGGGAACCCTATATCTGGGCGTGAGTCACAATGAGCAGTTCTTC.

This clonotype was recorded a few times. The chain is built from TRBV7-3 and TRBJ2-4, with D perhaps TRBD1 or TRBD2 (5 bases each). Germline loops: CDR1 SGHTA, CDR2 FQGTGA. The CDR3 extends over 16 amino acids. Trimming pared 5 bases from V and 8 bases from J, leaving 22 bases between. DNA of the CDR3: TGTGCCAGCAGCCCGGGAAGAGGTCAGGGAAGGGACATTCAGTACTTC. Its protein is CASSPGRGQGRDIQYF.

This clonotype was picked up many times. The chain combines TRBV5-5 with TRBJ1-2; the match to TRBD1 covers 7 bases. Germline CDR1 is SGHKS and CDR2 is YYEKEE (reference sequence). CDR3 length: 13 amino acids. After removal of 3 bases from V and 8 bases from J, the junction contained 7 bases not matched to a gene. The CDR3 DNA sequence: TGTGCCAGCAGCTCGACAGGGAGGACGGGCTACACCTTC. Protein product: CASSSTGRTGYTF.

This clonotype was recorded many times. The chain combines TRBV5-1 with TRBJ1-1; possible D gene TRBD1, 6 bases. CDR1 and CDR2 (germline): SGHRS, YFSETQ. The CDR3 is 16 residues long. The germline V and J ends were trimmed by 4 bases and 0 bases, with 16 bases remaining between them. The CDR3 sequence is CASSATTGTLNTEAFF. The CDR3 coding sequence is TGCGCCAGCAGCGCAACTACCGGGACATTGAACACTGAAGCTTTCTTT.

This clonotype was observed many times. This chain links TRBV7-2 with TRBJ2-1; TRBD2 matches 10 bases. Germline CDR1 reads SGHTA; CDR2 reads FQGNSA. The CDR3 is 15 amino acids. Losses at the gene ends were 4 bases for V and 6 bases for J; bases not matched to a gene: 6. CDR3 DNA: TGTGCCAGCAGCTCCGGGACTAGCGTACTCAATGAGCAGTTCTTC. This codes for CASSSGTSVLNEQFF.